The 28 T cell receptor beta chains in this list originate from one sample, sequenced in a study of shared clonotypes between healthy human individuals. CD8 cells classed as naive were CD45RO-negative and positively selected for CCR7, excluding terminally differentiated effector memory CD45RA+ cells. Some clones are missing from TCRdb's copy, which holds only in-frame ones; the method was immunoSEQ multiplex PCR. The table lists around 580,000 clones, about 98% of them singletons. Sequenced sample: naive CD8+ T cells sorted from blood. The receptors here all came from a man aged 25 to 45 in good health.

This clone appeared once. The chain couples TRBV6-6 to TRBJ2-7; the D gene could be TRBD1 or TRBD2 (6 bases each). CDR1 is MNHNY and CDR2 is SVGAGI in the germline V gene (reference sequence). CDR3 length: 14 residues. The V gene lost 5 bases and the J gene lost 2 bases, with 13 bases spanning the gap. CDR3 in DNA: TGTGCCAGCAGTAACAGGGAGGATGCCTACGAGCAGTACTTC. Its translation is CASSNREDAYEQYF.

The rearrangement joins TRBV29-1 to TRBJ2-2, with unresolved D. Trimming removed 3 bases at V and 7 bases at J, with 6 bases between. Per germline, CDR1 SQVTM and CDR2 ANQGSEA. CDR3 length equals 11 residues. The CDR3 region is CSVEEDGELFF. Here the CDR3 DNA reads TGCAGCGTTGAGGAAGACGGGGAGCTGTTTTTT.

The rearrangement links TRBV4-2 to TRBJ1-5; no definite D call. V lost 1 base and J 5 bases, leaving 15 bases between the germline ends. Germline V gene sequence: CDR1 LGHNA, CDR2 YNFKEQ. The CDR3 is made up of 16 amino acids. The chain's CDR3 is CASSQVQAGGDQPQHF. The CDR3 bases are TGTGCCAGCAGCCAAGTTCAGGCGGGCGGGGATCAGCCCCAGCATTTT.

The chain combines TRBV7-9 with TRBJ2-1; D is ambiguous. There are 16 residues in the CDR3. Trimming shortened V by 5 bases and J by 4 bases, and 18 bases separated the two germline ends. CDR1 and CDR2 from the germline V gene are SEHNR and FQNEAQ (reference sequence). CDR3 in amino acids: CASSIPPASLYNEQFF. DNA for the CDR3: TGTGCCAGCAGCATTCCCCCGGCGAGCCTGTACAATGAGCAGTTCTTC.

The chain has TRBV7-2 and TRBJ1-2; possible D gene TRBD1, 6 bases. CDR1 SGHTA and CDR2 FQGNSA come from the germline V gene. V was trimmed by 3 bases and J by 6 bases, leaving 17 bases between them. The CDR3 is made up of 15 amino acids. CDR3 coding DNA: TGTGCCAGCAGCTTCCCGACGGGCAGGGGCCATGGCTACACCTTC. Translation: CASSFPTGRGHGYTF. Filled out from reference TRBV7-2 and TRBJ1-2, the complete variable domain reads GAGVSQSPSNKVTEKGKDVELRCDPISGHTALYWYRQSLGQGLEFLIYFQGNSAPDKSGLPSDRFSAERTGGSVSTLTIQRTQQEDSAVYLCASSFPTGRGHGYTFGSGTRLTVV.

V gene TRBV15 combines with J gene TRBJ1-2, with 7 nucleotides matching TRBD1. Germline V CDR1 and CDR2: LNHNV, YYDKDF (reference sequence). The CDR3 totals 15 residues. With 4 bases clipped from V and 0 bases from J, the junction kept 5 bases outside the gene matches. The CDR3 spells CATSTFRGPNYGYTF. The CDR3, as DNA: TGTGCCACCAGCACCTTTAGGGGGCCTAACTATGGCTACACCTTC.

CDR3 in amino acids: CASSLYRGVNYGYTF. The CDR3 DNA follows: TGTGCCAGCAGCTTATACAGGGGCGTAAACTATGGCTACACCTTC. V gene TRBV7-3 combines with J gene TRBJ1-2; 7 nucleotides align to TRBD1. V shed 2 bases and J 2 bases; nucleotides not matched to a gene: 5. The length of the CDR3 is 15 residues. The germline gives CDR1 SGHTA, CDR2 FQGTGA.

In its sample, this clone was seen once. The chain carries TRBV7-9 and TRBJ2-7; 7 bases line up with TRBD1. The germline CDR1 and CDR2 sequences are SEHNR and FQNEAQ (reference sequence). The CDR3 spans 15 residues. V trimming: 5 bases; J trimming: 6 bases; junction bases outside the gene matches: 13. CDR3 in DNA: TGTGCCAGCAGCGAAACGGGGACAGCCACCGTCGAGCAGTACTTC. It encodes CASSETGTATVEQYF.

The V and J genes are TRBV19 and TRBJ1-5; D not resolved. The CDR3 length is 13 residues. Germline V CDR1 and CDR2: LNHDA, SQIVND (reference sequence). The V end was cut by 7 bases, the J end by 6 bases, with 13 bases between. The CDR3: CASNPPNGQPQHF. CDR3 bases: TGTGCCAGTAACCCACCGAACGGTCAGCCCCAGCATTTT.

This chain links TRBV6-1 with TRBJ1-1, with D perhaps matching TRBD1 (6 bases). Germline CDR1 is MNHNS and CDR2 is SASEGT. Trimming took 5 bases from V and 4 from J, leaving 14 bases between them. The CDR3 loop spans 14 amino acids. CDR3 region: CASSLSGAFTEAFF. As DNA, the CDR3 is TGTGCCAGCAGTTTATCAGGGGCGTTCACTGAAGCTTTCTTT.

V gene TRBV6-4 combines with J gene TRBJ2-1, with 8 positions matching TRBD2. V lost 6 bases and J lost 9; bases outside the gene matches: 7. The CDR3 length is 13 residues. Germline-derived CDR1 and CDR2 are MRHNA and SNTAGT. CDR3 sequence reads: CASSLNGGVEQFF. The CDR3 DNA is TGTGCCAGCAGCCTAAACGGGGGGGTTGAGCAGTTCTTC.

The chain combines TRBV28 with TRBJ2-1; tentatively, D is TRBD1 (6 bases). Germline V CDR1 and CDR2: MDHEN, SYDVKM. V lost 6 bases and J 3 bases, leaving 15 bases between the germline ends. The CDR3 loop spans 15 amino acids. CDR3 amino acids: CASRLTGLNYNEQFF. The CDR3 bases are TGTGCCAGCAGGCTAACAGGGCTCAACTACAATGAGCAGTTCTTC.

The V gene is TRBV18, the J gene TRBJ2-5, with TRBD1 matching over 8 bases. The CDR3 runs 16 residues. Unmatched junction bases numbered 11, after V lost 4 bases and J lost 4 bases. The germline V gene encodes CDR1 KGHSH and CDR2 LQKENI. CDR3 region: CASSQFGQGRRETQYF. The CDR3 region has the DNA TGTGCCAGCTCACAATTCGGACAGGGACGGCGAGAGACCCAGTACTTC. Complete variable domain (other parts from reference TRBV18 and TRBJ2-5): NAGVMQNPRHLVRRRGQEARLRCSPMKGHSHVYWYRQLPEEGLKFMVYLQKENIIDESGMPKERFSAEFPKEGPSILRIQQVVRGDSAAYFCASSQFGQGRRETQYFGPGTRLLVL.

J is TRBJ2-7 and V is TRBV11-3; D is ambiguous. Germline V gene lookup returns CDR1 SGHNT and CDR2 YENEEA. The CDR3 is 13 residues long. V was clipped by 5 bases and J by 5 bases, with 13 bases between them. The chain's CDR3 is CASSDLQHHEQYF. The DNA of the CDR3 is TGTGCCAGCAGCGACCTACAGCATCACGAGCAGTACTTC.

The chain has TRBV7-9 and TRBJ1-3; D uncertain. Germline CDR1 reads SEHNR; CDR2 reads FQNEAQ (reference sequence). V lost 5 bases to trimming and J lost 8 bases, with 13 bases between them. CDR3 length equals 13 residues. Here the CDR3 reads CASSPGRRDTIYF. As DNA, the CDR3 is TGTGCCAGCAGCCCTGGGAGGAGGGACACCATATATTTT.

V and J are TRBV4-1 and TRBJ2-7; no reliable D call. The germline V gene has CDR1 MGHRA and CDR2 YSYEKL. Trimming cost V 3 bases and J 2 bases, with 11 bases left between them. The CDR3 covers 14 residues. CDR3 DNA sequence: TGCGCCAGCAGCCATCTGACGCATACCTACGAGCAGTACTTC. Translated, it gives CASSHLTHTYEQYF.

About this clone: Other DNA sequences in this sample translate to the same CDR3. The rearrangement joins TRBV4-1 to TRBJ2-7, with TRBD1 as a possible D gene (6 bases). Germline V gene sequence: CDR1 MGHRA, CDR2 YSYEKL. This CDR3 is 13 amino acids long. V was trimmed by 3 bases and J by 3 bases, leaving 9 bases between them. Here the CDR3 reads CASSQGAVYEQYF. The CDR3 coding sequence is TGCGCCAGCAGCCAGGGGGCCGTCTACGAGCAGTACTTC.

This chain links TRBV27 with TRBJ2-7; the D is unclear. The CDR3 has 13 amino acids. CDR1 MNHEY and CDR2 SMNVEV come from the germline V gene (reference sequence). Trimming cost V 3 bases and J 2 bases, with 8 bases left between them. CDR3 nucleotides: TGTGCCAGCAGTTTGCTTCCCCCCTACGAGCAGTACTTC. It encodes CASSLLPPYEQYF.

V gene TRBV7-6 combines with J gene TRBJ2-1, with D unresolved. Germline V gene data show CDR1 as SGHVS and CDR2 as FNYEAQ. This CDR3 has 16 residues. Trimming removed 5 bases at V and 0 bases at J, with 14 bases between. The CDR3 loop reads CASSPPSGGSYNEQFF. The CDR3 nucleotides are TGTGCCAGCAGCCCTCCCTCCGGCGGCTCCTACAATGAGCAGTTCTTC.

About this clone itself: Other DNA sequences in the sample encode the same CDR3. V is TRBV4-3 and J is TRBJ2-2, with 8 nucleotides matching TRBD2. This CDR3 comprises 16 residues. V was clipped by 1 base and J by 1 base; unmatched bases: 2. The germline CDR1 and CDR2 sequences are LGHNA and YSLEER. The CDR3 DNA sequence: TGCGCCAGCAGCCAAGGGCTAGCGGGGAACACCGGGGAGCTGTTTTTT. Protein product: CASSQGLAGNTGELFF.

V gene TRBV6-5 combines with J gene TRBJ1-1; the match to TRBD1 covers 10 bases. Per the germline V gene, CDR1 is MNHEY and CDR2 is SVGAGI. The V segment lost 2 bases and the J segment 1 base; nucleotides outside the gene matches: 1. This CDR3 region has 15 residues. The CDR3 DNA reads TGTGCCAGCAGTTACGGGACAGGGGCGAACACTGAAGCTTTCTTT. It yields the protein CASSYGTGANTEAFF.

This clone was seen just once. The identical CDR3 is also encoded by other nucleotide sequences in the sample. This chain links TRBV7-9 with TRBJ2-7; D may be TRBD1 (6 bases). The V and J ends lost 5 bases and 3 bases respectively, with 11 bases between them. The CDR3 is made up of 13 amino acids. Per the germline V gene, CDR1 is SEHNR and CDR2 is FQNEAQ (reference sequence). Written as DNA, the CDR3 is TGTGCCAGCAGCCCGAGACAGGTCTACGAGCAGTACTTC. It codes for CASSPRQVYEQYF.

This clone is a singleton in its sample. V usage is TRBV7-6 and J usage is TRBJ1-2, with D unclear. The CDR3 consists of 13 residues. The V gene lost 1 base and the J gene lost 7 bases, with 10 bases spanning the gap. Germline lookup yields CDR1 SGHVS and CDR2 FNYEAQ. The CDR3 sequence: CASSLDGSPGYTF. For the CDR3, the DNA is TGTGCCAGCAGCTTAGACGGGTCCCCTGGCTACACCTTC.

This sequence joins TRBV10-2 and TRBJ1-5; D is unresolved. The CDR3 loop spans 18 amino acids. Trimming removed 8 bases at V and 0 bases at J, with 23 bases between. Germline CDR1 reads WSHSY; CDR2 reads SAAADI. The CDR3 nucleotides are TGCGCCAGCGGCCCCCCAGAGAGTATGATTAATAGCAATCAGCCCCAGCATTTT. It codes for CASGPPESMINSNQPQHF.

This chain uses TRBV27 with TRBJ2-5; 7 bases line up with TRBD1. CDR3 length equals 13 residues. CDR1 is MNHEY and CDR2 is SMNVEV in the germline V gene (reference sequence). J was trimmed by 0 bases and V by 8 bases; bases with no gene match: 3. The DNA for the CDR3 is TGTGCCAGCCCACAGGGGTACCAAGAGACCCAGTACTTC. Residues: CASPQGYQETQYF.

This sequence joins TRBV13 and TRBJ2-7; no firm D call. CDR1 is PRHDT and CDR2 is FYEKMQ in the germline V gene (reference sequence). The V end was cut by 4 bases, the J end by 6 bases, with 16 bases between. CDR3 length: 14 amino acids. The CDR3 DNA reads TGTGCCAGCAGCTCGGAGTCTACGACGCTCGAGCAGTACTTC. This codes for CASSSESTTLEQYF.

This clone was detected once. This CDR3 reads CASSLGLGGNVLTF. The CDR3 bases are TGTGCCAGCAGCTTAGGCCTTGGGGGTAACGTCCTGACTTTC. V gene TRBV13 combines with J gene TRBJ2-6; D may match TRBD1 or TRBD2 (5 bases each). CDR1 PRHDT and CDR2 FYEKMQ come from the germline V gene (reference sequence). V shed 0 bases and J shed 10 bases, with 10 bases lying between them. The CDR3 totals 14 residues.

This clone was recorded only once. In DNA form, the CDR3 reads TGTGCCAGCAGCTTAGTCGTTACGAGTGAGACCCAGTACTTC. This encodes CASSLVVTSETQYF. This rearrangement joins TRBV7-9 to TRBJ2-5; D is uncertain. Trimming shortened V by 1 base and J by 5 bases, and 11 bases separated the two germline ends. The CDR3 has 14 residues. Germline V gene sequence: CDR1 SEHNR, CDR2 FQNEAQ (reference sequence).